This entry concerns a single TCR beta chain. Its antigen remains unidentified. Per-nucleotide qualities are absent, and no much larger clonotype sits a single base away. These data are taken from a study of T cell repertoires in cytomegalovirus infection (dated 2019 in TCRdb). About the study as a whole: Donor HLA type was relevant to the analysis, as public TCR beta signatures indicated carriage of CMV infection together with the matching HLA type. Paper-wide results and their limitations: The ex vivo response was dominated by HLA-C-restricted CMV-specific TCR beta clonotypes, which also provided the single most frequent clonotype in two of eight donors. Cumulative frequency of public TCR beta family members discriminated carriers of CMV infection plus the relevant HLA type in this cohort and an independent approximately 370-donor cohort.

The germline V gene gives CDR1 as SGHDN and CDR2 as FVKESK. Deletion took 3 bases off V and 2 bases off J, with a span of 10 bases between the germline ends. From its cysteine to its phenylalanine, the CDR3 spans 14 amino acids. Solely the CDR3 DNA is kept, with 42 bases framed from the first base. Sequencing used an Illumina HiSeq 1500. TCRdb passed the public sequencing reads through fastp at Q25 and MiXCR, retaining productive beta sequences. Every entry covers one CDR3 protein and lists the most common genes and DNA from its rows. The sample table records roughly 180,000 distinct CDR3 sequences; roughly 27% of these occur just once. The ten largest clones add up to 31% of the sample.

Sequencing used PBMCs. The receptor was isolated from a human donor in good health (CMV status not recorded). Some clones in this sample may be carry-over from other donors' samples. The rearrangement joined TRBV14 to TRBJ1-2, with the D segment identity uncertain. In nucleotides, the sequence is TGTGCCAGCAGCCATGACATAGTCAACTATGGCTACACCTTC. This is translated as CASSHDIVNYGYTF.